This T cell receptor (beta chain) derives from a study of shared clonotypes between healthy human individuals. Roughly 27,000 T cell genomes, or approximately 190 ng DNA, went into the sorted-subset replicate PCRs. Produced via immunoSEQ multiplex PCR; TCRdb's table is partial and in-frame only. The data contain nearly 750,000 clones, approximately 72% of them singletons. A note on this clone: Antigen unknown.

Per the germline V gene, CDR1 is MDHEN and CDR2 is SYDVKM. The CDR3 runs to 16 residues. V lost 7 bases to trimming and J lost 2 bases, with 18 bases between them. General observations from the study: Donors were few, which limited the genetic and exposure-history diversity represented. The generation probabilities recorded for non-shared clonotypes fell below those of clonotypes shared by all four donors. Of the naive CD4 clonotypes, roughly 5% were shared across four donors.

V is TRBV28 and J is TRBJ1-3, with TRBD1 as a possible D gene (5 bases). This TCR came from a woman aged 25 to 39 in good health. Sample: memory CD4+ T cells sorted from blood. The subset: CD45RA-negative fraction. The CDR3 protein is CASTAAQGRAGNTIYF. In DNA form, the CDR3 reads TGTGCCAGCACAGCGGCTCAGGGTAGGGCTGGAAACACCATATATTTT.